Each of the 26 T cell receptor beta chains below was sequenced from the same sample in a study of blood T cell repertoires in COVID-19. The protocol was immunoSEQ multiplex PCR, while the TCRdb copy is restricted to in-frame clones and leaves out a portion. This table has some 510,000 clones, approximately 87% appearing once. Sequencing was done on a sample of PBMCs or T cells enriched from blood (not recorded which). These receptors came from a woman aged 40 to 50 who had recovered from COVID-19.

The rearrangement uses TRBV5-1 and TRBJ2-7; TRBD1 aligns across 7 bases. Germline CDR1 reads SGHRS; CDR2 reads YFSETQ. This CDR3 spans 14 amino acids. V shed 4 bases, J shed 3 bases, and the junction held 7 bases outside the gene matches. CDR3 in DNA: TGCGCCAGCAGCCCGGGACAGAACAACTACGAGCAGTACTTC. Amino acid sequence: CASSPGQNNYEQYF.

V and J are TRBV18 and TRBJ2-2; tentative D call: TRBD2 (5 bases). CDR3 length: 13 residues. V lost 1 base, J lost 8 bases, and 8 bases lay in between. Germline CDR1 is KGHSH and CDR2 is LQKENI. CDR3 DNA sequence: TGTGCCAGCTCACCACGTACGGGAGGGGAGCTGTTTTTT. Its protein product is CASSPRTGGELFF.

Here the CDR3 reads CASSRQVLDNSPLHF. For the CDR3, the DNA is TGTGCCAGTAGTAGACAGGTCCTGGATAATTCACCCCTCCACTTT. The chain carries TRBV19 and TRBJ1-6; TRBD1 might be the D (6 bases). The CDR3 is 15 residues long. The ends were cut back, 4 bases at V and 5 bases at J, with 12 bases in the middle. Germline V gene data show CDR1 as LNHDA and CDR2 as SQIVND (reference sequence).

V gene TRBV6-1 combines with J gene TRBJ2-7, with D unclear. The germline CDR1 and CDR2 sequences are MNHNS and SASEGT. V was shortened by 2 bases and J by 7 bases, with 18 bases between the two germline ends. This CDR3 spans 15 amino acids. CDR3 nucleotide sequence: TGTGCCAGCAGTGAAATCCCCAGCGTCGTACTAGAGCAGTACTTC. It translates to CASSEIPSVVLEQYF.

The chain employs TRBV7-6 and TRBJ2-3; D may be TRBD2 (6 bases). The V end was cut by 4 bases, the J end by 6 bases, with 17 bases between. CDR1 is SGHVS and CDR2 is FNYEAQ in the germline V gene. The CDR3 totals 15 residues. This CDR3 is CASSSTKGGGDTQYF. In nucleotides, the CDR3 is TGTGCCAGCAGCTCTACCAAAGGAGGAGGGGATACGCAGTATTTT.

The chain links TRBV5-6 to TRBJ2-3; maybe TRBD2 (7 bases). The CDR3 loop spans 16 amino acids. The germline V gene has CDR1 SGHDT and CDR2 YYEEEE. The ends were cut back, 0 bases at V and 3 bases at J, with 14 bases in the middle. CDR3 sequence (DNA): TGTGCCAGCAGCTTGGGTGTGGGAGGGGGTACAGATACGCAGTATTTT. Its translation: CASSLGVGGGTDTQYF.

The rearrangement links TRBV7-9 to TRBJ2-1, with 7 bases lining up with TRBD2. There are 15 residues in the CDR3. Per the germline V gene, CDR1 is SEHNR and CDR2 is FQNEAQ (reference sequence). The V gene end was trimmed by 5 bases and the J gene end by 2 bases; junction bases not matched to a gene: 6. The chain's CDR3 is CASSPTSMTYNEQFF. The CDR3 coding sequence is TGTGCCAGCAGCCCGACTAGCATGACCTACAATGAGCAGTTCTTC. Filled out from reference TRBV7-9 and TRBJ2-1, the complete variable domain reads DTGVSQNPRHKITKRGQNVTFRCDPISEHNRLYWYRQTLGQGPEFLTYFQNEAQLEKSRLLSDRFSAERPKGSFSTLEIQRTEQGDSAMYLCASSPTSMTYNEQFFGPGTRLTVL.

This clone was observed a handful of times. The same CDR3 arises from other DNA sequences in this sample as well. This rearrangement joins TRBV5-1 to TRBJ2-7; TRBD2 matches at 10 bases. Per germline, CDR1 SGHRS and CDR2 YFSETQ. The CDR3 sequence is 15 residues long. The V and J ends lost 0 bases and 0 bases, in that order; junction bases with no gene match: 0. The CDR3 nucleotides read TGCGCCAGCAGCTTGGCTAGCGGGAGCTCCTACGAGCAGTACTTC. Protein sequence: CASSLASGSSYEQYF.

The chain employs TRBV7-9 and TRBJ1-5, with D unclear. This CDR3 has 13 residues. Per the germline V gene, CDR1 is SEHNR and CDR2 is FQNEAQ (reference sequence). V was clipped by 4 bases and J by 7 bases, with 11 bases between them. The CDR3 loop is CASSSSVGQPQHF. CDR3 in DNA: TGTGCCAGCAGCTCTAGTGTTGGGCAGCCCCAGCATTTT.

V and J are TRBV27 and TRBJ1-5, with D uncertain. Trimming shortened V by 6 bases and J by 7 bases, and 19 bases separated the two germline ends. Germline CDR1 and CDR2: MNHEY and SMNVEV (reference sequence). The CDR3 length is 15 residues. The CDR3 protein is CASSPWNTDGQPQHF. The CDR3 nucleotides read TGTGCCAGCAGCCCTTGGAACACAGACGGCCAGCCCCAGCATTTT.

This chain uses TRBV7-9 with TRBJ2-3; D gene ambiguous. Germline-derived CDR1 and CDR2 are SEHNR and FQNEAQ (reference sequence). The CDR3 extends over 15 amino acids. Trimming took 5 bases from V and 0 from J, leaving 12 bases between them. This CDR3 is CASSPNPTSTDTQYF. Here the CDR3 DNA reads TGTGCCAGCAGCCCAAACCCAACTAGCACAGATACGCAGTATTTT.

This chain uses TRBV10-1 with TRBJ2-1, with 7 positions matching TRBD2. The CDR3 runs 16 residues. Germline loops: CDR1 WNHNN, CDR2 SYGVQD (reference sequence). V lost 0 bases to trimming and J lost 2 bases; unmatched junction nucleotides: 4. CDR3 amino acids: CASSESAGLTYNEQFF. For the CDR3, the DNA is TGCGCCAGCAGTGAGTCAGCGGGGCTTACCTACAATGAGCAGTTCTTC.

The chain uses TRBV19 and TRBJ1-6; the match to TRBD1 covers 7 bases. The germline gives CDR1 LNHDA, CDR2 SQIVND (reference sequence). CDR3 length: 13 amino acids. V dropped 9 bases and J dropped 7; count of bases not matched to a gene: 6. The CDR3 DNA reads as TGTGCCAGCAGGGACAGCGTCAATTCACCCCTCCACTTT. As protein: CASRDSVNSPLHF.

The V call is TRBV25-1, the J call TRBJ2-1, with 10 nucleotides matching TRBD2. V lost 6 bases, J lost 4 bases, and 9 bases stayed unmatched. CDR1 is MGHDK and CDR2 is SYGVNS in the germline V gene. The CDR3 is 16 residues long. DNA for the CDR3: TGTGCCAGCAGCACCCTCCCTAGCGGGAGTTACAATGAGCAGTTCTTC. This encodes CASSTLPSGSYNEQFF.

This chain uses TRBV25-1 with TRBJ2-7; D gene uncertain. The CDR3 covers 14 residues. Germline lookup yields CDR1 MGHDK and CDR2 SYGVNS. V lost 6 bases to trimming and J lost 3 bases, with 15 bases between them. In nucleotides, the CDR3 is TGTGCCAGCAGCGAAGCCGACATCTACTACGAGCAGTACTTC. Translated, it gives CASSEADIYYEQYF.

The chain links TRBV11-3 to TRBJ2-1, with TRBD2 matching over 11 bases. Germline V gene sequence: CDR1 SGHNT, CDR2 YENEEA. This CDR3 is built from 16 residues. V trimming: 0 bases; J trimming: 4 bases; junction bases outside the gene matches: 2. CDR3 DNA: TGTGCCAGCAGCTTAGAGGGACTAGCGGCATACAATGAGCAGTTCTTC. This codes for CASSLEGLAAYNEQFF.

The gene calls are TRBV4-3 and TRBJ2-3, with a weak D call TRBD2 (5 bases). The V and J ends lost 0 bases and 1 base respectively, with 17 bases between them. Germline V gene sequence: CDR1 LGHNA, CDR2 YSLEER. There are 18 residues in the CDR3. For the CDR3, the DNA is TGCGCCAGCAGCCAAGATGTACTACGGGGTAGGGGCACAGATACGCAGTATTTT. Its protein product is CASSQDVLRGRGTDTQYF.

This sequence joins TRBV6-5 and TRBJ2-1, with 11 bases that match TRBD2. The length of the CDR3 is 16 residues. With V trimmed by 3 bases and J by 9 bases, 10 bases remained unmatched. Per the germline V gene, CDR1 is MNHEY and CDR2 is SVGAGI. CDR3 loop: CASSYFAVAGGGEQFF. The DNA of the CDR3 is TGTGCCAGCAGTTATTTCGCGGTAGCGGGAGGGGGTGAGCAGTTCTTC.

The chain has TRBV18 and TRBJ1-5, with D unresolved. The CDR3 extends over 15 amino acids. Trimming removed 2 bases at V and 7 bases at J, with 15 bases between. The germline gives CDR1 KGHSH, CDR2 LQKENI. DNA of the CDR3: TGTGCCAGCTCACCAAGGCCAGGTTACACGCAGCCCCAGCATTTT. This codes for CASSPRPGYTQPQHF.

The chain recombines TRBV6-5 with TRBJ2-6, with no clear D. Trimming removed 2 bases at V and 2 bases at J, with 7 bases between. Germline V gene data show CDR1 as MNHEY and CDR2 as SVGAGI. This CDR3 is 15 amino acids long. The CDR3 sequence is CASSYTQPGANVLTF. As DNA, the CDR3 is TGTGCCAGCAGTTACACTCAACCTGGGGCCAACGTCCTGACTTTC.

This clone was counted once. This rearrangement joins TRBV19 to TRBJ1-1; tentatively, D is TRBD1 (6 bases). The germline V gene has CDR1 LNHDA and CDR2 SQIVND (reference sequence). The CDR3 is made up of 17 amino acids. V dropped 2 bases and J dropped 0 bases, with 16 bases sitting between them. The CDR3, as DNA: TGTGCCAGTAGTATAAACAGGGCGACGATAATGAACACTGAAGCTTTCTTT. Translating it yields CASSINRATIMNTEAFF.

The chain is built from TRBV6-1 and TRBJ1-4, with a possible D match to TRBD1 (6 bases). CDR1 is MNHNS, CDR2 SASEGT, per germline. The CDR3 is 15 amino acids. V lost 0 bases and J lost 15, with 20 bases in between. In DNA form, the CDR3 reads TGTGCCAGCAGTGAAGCGCGGGGGGCAGGGAGGAAAATGTTTTTT. Translated, it gives CASSEARGAGRKMFF.

J is TRBJ1-1 and V is TRBV5-1, with D perhaps TRBD1 (5 bases). V lost 0 bases and J lost 7, with 13 bases in between. The CDR3 consists of 14 residues. Germline V gene sequence: CDR1 SGHRS, CDR2 YFSETQ. The CDR3 nucleotides are TGCGCCAGCAGCTTGGGGGGGGGAGGGGATGAAGCTTTCTTT. It specifies CASSLGGGGDEAFF.

The gene calls are TRBV5-1 and TRBJ2-3; D might be TRBD1 (6 bases). V lost 4 bases and J lost 6, with 15 bases in between. The CDR3 is made up of 14 amino acids. Germline-derived CDR1 and CDR2 are SGHRS and YFSETQ. The DNA for the CDR3 is TGCGCCAGCAGCCAAGCCCGGACAGAGGATACGCAGTATTTT. This translates into CASSQARTEDTQYF.

The chain uses TRBV2 and TRBJ2-7; 8 positions match TRBD1. The CDR3 is 14 amino acids. Germline lookup yields CDR1 SNHLY and CDR2 FYNNEI. The J segment lost 2 bases and the V segment lost 6 bases, leaving 6 bases of the junction unmatched. CDR3: CASRQGEGTYEQYF. As DNA, the CDR3 is TGTGCCAGCAGACAGGGGGAAGGGACCTACGAGCAGTACTTC.

V usage is TRBV29-1 and J usage is TRBJ1-1; a possible D gene is TRBD1 (5 bases). The CDR3 consists of 11 residues. V lost 8 bases to trimming and J lost 1 base, with 8 bases between them. CDR1 and CDR2 from the germline V gene are SQVTM and ANQGSEA. CDR3 amino acids: CSCDRNTEAFF. The CDR3 DNA sequence: TGCAGCTGTGACAGGAACACTGAAGCTTTCTTT.